Listed below are T cell receptor beta chains from one sample, sequenced in a study of blood T cell repertoires in COVID-19. The data were produced by immunoSEQ multiplex PCR, yet TCRdb's version contains in-frame clones alone and is incomplete. The sample comprises approximately 220,000 clones, 83% of which are singletons, and about 4.8% rests with the top ten. Sequenced sample: PBMCs or T cells enriched from blood (not recorded which). The source of these receptors is a woman between 50 and 59 years old who had been exposed to COVID-19. CDR3s include the opening cysteine and the closing phenylalanine or tryptophan.

V: TRBV19; J: TRBJ1-3; CDR3: CASLPGTGIGNTIYF
V: TRBV5-6; J: TRBJ2-7; CDR3: CASSSITGVADEQYF
V: TRBV19; J: TRBJ1-5; CDR3: CASSIGGGRNQPQHF
V: TRBV7-2; J: TRBJ1-3; CDR3: CASSLGRPSGNTIYF
V: TRBV19; J: TRBJ2-3; CDR3: CASSPSASTDTQYF
V: TRBV5-1; J: TRBJ2-5; CDR3: CASSLAVRETQYF
V: TRBV27; J: TRBJ1-1; CDR3: CASSLMGGSSNTEAFF
V: TRBV3-1/TRBV3-2; J: TRBJ1-3; CDR3: CASSRRDSRNTIYF
V: TRBV20-1; J: TRBJ2-7; CDR3: CSASYIYEQYF
V: TRBV19; J: TRBJ1-2; CDR3: CASSTTGTPRTYGYTF
V: TRBV7-8; J: TRBJ1-4; CDR3: CASSPRSRGEKLFF
V: TRBV5-4; J: TRBJ1-1; CDR3: CASSSQSWNTEAFF
V: TRBV19; J: TRBJ2-5; CDR3: CASSGAGPSETQYF
V: TRBV2; J: TRBJ2-1; CDR3: CASRGDSFSSYNEQFF
V: TRBV21-1; J: TRBJ1-2; CDR3: CASSKGVRVAGYTF